These 18 T cell receptor beta chains came from one sample sequenced in a study of neurological immune-mediated disorders. TCRdb recomputed calls from the 5' RACE reads with MiXCR, one row per CDR3 protein. The sample has 53,000 or so distinct CDR3 sequences, more than 7% seen once; the top ten hold about 2%. The time point was: longitudinal time-point 3. Source material: PBMCs. These receptors were taken from a woman between 35 and 50 years old in good health.

V gene TRBV7-2 combines with J gene TRBJ2-1; D is possibly TRBD1 (5 bases). CDR1 is SGHTA, CDR2 FQGNSA, per germline. The CDR3 length is 15 residues. V lost 5 bases and J lost 3, with 14 bases in between. Here the CDR3 reads CASSPRRGCYNEQFF. The CDR3 DNA reads TGTGCCAGCAGCCCCCGAAGGGGTTGCTACAATGAGCAGTTCTTC.

This clonotype has ten or more counts. This chain joins TRBV5-1 and TRBJ1-5; D not certain. Germline-derived CDR1 and CDR2 are SGHRS and YFSETQ. This CDR3 comprises 13 residues. The V gene lost 5 bases and the J gene lost 5 bases, with 11 bases spanning the gap. CDR3 in amino acids: CASRREVDQPQHF. CDR3 nucleotide sequence: TGCGCCAGCAGACGAGAGGTGGATCAGCCCCAGCATTTT. The full variable domain, rest sourced from reference TRBV5-1 and TRBJ1-5, is KAGVTQTPRYLIKTRGQQVTLSCSPISGHRSVSWYQQTPGQGLQFLFEYFSETQRNKGNFPGRFSGRQFSNSRSEMNVSTLELGDSALYLCASRREVDQPQHFGDGTRLSIL.

This clonotype occurred many times. The V and J genes are TRBV20-1 and TRBJ1-1; D call uncertain. Germline CDR1 DFQATT, CDR2 SNEGSKA (reference sequence). This CDR3 is 12 amino acids long. V dropped 6 bases and J dropped 5 bases, with 13 bases sitting between them. CDR3 nucleotides: TGCAGTGCGTCCACGGGGTGGACTGAAGCTTTCTTT. It specifies CSASTGWTEAFF.

This clonotype was counted at least ten times. The chain couples TRBV7-9 to TRBJ1-1; D is ambiguous. Germline lookup yields CDR1 SEHNR and CDR2 FQNEAQ (reference sequence). There are 14 residues in the CDR3. Trimming left V 0 bases short and J 4 bases short, with 9 bases between. Written as DNA, the CDR3 is TGTGCCAGCAGCTTAGCTCTCGAGGGCACTGAAGCTTTCTTT. As protein: CASSLALEGTEAFF.

This clonotype has ten or more counts. The chain has TRBV12-3 or TRBV12-4 and TRBJ2-1; D is ambiguous. Deletions cut 3 bases from V and 3 bases from J, with 6 bases between. The CDR3 loop spans 13 amino acids. This CDR3 is CASSLGSYNEQFF. The CDR3 DNA reads as TGTGCCAGCAGTTTGGGCAGCTACAATGAGCAGTTCTTC.

This clonotype was observed at least ten times. The chain links TRBV7-2 to TRBJ1-1; D unresolved. The CDR3 extends over 14 amino acids. V was cut by 5 bases and J by 3 bases, with 13 bases left in between. Germline V gene sequence: CDR1 SGHTA, CDR2 FQGNSA. The chain's CDR3 is CASSPRGKDTEAFF. The DNA for the CDR3 is TGTGCCAGCAGCCCCCGCGGGAAGGACACTGAAGCTTTCTTT.

This clonotype was detected many times. The CDR3 loop reads CSGNLGGGTDTQYF. CDR3 in DNA: TGCAGCGGGAACCTGGGCGGGGGCACAGATACGCAGTATTTT. The rearrangement joins TRBV29-1 to TRBJ2-3; the D gene is possibly TRBD2 (6 bases). The length of the CDR3 is 14 residues. Looked up from germline, CDR1 is SQVTM and CDR2 is ANQGSEA. V was clipped by 7 bases and J by 1 base, with 15 bases between them.

This clonotype was seen many times. The V call is TRBV12-3 or TRBV12-4, the J call TRBJ2-7; D unclear. The CDR3 runs 14 residues. V lost 6 bases and J 2 bases, leaving 14 bases between the germline ends. The CDR3 nucleotides read TGTGCCAGCAGCCCCCACGGACCTACCTACGAGCAGTACTTC. This sequence encodes CASSPHGPTYEQYF.

This clonotype was detected ten times or more. The rearrangement links TRBV10-3 to TRBJ2-5; D might be TRBD1 (6 bases). The CDR3 loop spans 19 amino acids. Germline V gene lookup returns CDR1 ENHRY and CDR2 SYGVKD. Trimming cost V 0 bases and J 3 bases, with 23 bases left between them. DNA of the CDR3: TGTGCCATCAGTGAGTCGTGGGACACCCCAGGGATCGGAAAAGAGACCCAGTACTTC. Translation: CAISESWDTPGIGKETQYF.

Ten or more counts support this clonotype. The rearrangement links TRBV7-3 to TRBJ2-2; TRBD1 is a possible D gene (5 bases). V gave up 5 bases and J gave up 4 bases, with 14 bases separating them. Germline CDR1 and CDR2: SGHTA and FQGTGA. This CDR3 comprises 15 residues. CDR3 nucleotide sequence: TGTGCCAGCAGCCGCGAGGCAGGGTCCACCGGGGAGCTGTTTTTT. Residues: CASSREAGSTGELFF.

This clonotype was seen many times. This chain connects TRBV20-1 to TRBJ2-1, with D perhaps TRBD1 (6 bases). The germline CDR1 and CDR2 sequences are DFQATT and SNEGSKA (reference sequence). The CDR3 sequence is 15 residues long. The ends were cut back, 5 bases at V and 0 bases at J, with 14 bases in the middle. CDR3 sequence: CSAGQFIRSYNEQFF. CDR3 in DNA: TGCAGTGCTGGACAGTTCATCCGCTCCTACAATGAGCAGTTCTTC.

This chain uses TRBV4-1 with TRBJ1-2, with a possible D match to TRBD1 (6 bases). This CDR3 has 15 amino acids. From germline, CDR1 is MGHRA and CDR2 YSYEKL. V lost 3 bases and J 4 bases, leaving 15 bases between the germline ends. This CDR3 is CASSQETGKIYGYTF. DNA of the CDR3: TGCGCCAGCAGCCAGGAGACAGGCAAAATCTATGGCTACACCTTC.

This clonotype was seen many times. In DNA, the CDR3 is TGCAGTGCTTTCGGGGGGAACCGAATGGACAGGGGGAACTATGGCTACACCTTC. Translation gives CSAFGGNRMDRGNYGYTF. The rearrangement joins TRBV20-1 to TRBJ1-2; 10 bases map to TRBD1. The germline V gene encodes CDR1 DFQATT and CDR2 SNEGSKA (reference sequence). The CDR3 length is 18 residues. V was clipped by 5 bases and J by 2 bases; unmatched bases: 17.

There are many counts of this clonotype. The J gene is TRBJ2-5, the V gene TRBV7-2, with a possible D match to TRBD2 (6 bases). Trimming cost V 0 bases and J 1 base, with 9 bases left between them. From germline, CDR1 is SGHTA and CDR2 FQGNSA. The CDR3 totals 15 residues. The CDR3 protein is CASSLAGSGQETQYF. The CDR3 bases are TGTGCCAGCAGCTTAGCGGGTAGCGGCCAAGAGACCCAGTACTTC.

This clonotype was observed at least ten times. The chain joins TRBV6-2 or TRBV6-3 to TRBJ2-7; the match to TRBD1 covers 8 bases. The trim removed 7 bases at V and 4 bases at J, leaving 9 bases unmatched. This CDR3 contains 14 residues. The germline V gene encodes CDR1 MNHEY and CDR2 SVGEGT. In DNA, the CDR3 is TGTGCCAGCACCAATCAGGGGGCGATGTACGAGCAGTACTTC. This codes for CASTNQGAMYEQYF.

This clonotype was counted at least ten times. V usage is TRBV25-1 and J usage is TRBJ2-3, with D perhaps TRBD2 (7 bases). V lost 3 bases to trimming and J lost 11 bases, with 18 bases between them. Per the germline V gene, CDR1 is MGHDK and CDR2 is SYGVNS. This CDR3 contains 14 residues. The CDR3 region has the DNA TGTGCCAGCAGTGATCCCAAAGGGGGACTAAAGCAGTATTTT. Translated, it gives CASSDPKGGLKQYF.

DNA of the CDR3: TGTGCCAGCAGCTTACGGGGGATTGACAACGAGCAGTACTTC. Translated, it gives CASSLRGIDNEQYF. J is TRBJ2-7 and V is TRBV7-9; D perhaps matches TRBD2 (6 bases). The V gene lost 2 bases and the J gene lost 5 bases, with 13 bases spanning the gap. Germline values: CDR1 SEHNR, CDR2 FQNEAQ (reference sequence). This CDR3 is built from 14 residues.

Many counts were recorded for this clonotype. The chain recombines TRBV20-1 with TRBJ1-1; 9 bases are a match to TRBD1. The CDR3 totals 13 residues. The V gene's germline CDR1 is DFQATT and CDR2 SNEGSKA (reference sequence). The trim removed 5 bases at V and 5 bases at J, leaving 6 bases unmatched. CDR3 DNA: TGCAGTGCTGGGACAGGGTCTTGGACTGAAGCTTTCTTT. It translates to CSAGTGSWTEAFF.